This entry features one T cell receptor (beta chain) sequence. This sample is drawn from a study of blood T cell repertoires in COVID-19. Study-level background: Collection of acute and convalescent COVID-19 samples took place in the United States, Italy and Spain. PBMCs, B-cell-depleted T cells, or T cells were the source of the cDNA or gDNA that made up the material.

Germline V CDR1 and CDR2: MRHNA, SNTAGT. The ends were cut back, 4 bases at V and 6 bases at J, with 13 bases in the middle. The CDR3 is 14 residues long. Original data processing: Reference gene primers were amplified, and this amplification served to estimate nucleated cell counts. Here immunoSEQ multiplex PCR was the method, and the copy in TCRdb shows in-frame clones only, minus some. That table is the source of V, J and clone size, and D and trimming were worked out from the DNA. The sample carries over 150,000 clones, roughly 83% recorded once. J is TRBJ2-1 and V is TRBV6-4, with D possibly TRBD2 on 5 matching bases. Sequencing used peripheral blood. The sequence came from a man between 18 and 29 years old with active or convalescent COVID-19. CDR3 sequence reads: CASSVGLGGNEQFF. The CDR3 coding sequence is TGTGCCAGCAGTGTCGGACTCGGAGGCAATGAGCAGTTCTTC.